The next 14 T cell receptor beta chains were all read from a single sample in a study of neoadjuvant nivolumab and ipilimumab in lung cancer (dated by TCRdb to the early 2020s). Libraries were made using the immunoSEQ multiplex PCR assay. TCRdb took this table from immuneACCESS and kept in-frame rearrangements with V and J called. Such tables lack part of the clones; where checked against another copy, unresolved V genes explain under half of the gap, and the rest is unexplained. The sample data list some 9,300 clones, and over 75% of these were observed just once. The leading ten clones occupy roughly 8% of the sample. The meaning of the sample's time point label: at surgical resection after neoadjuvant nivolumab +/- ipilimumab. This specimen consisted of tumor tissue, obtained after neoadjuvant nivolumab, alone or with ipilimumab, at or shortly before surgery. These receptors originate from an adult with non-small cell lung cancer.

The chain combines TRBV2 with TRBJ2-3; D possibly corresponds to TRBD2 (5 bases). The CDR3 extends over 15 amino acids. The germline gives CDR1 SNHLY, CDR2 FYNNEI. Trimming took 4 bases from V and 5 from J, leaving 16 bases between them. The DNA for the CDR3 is TGTGCCAGCAGTGTTAACGCGGGTGGGGTAGATACGCAGTATTTT. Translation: CASSVNAGGVDTQYF.

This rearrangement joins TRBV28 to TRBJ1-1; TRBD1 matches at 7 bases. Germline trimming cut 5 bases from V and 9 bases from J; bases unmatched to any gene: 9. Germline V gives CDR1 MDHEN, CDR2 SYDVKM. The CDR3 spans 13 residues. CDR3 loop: CASSLPTGLKAFF. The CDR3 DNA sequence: TGTGCCAGCAGTCTCCCGACAGGGCTGAAAGCTTTCTTT.

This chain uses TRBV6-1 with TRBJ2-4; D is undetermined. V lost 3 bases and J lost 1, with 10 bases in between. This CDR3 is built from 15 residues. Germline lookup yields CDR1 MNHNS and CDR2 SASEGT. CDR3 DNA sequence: TGTGCCAGCAGTGATTGGGGTATGGCCAAAAACATTCAGTACTTC. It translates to CASSDWGMAKNIQYF.

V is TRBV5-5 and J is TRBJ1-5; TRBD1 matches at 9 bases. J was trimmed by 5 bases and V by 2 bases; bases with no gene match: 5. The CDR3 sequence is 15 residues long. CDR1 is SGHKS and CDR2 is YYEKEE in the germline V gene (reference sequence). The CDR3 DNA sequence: TGTGCCAGCAGCTTAGCGACAGGGGGTTATCAGCCCCAGCATTTT. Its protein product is CASSLATGGYQPQHF.

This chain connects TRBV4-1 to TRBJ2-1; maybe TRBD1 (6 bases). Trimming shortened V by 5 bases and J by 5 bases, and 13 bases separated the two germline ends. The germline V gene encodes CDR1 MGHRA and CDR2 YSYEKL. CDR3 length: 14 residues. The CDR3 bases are TGCGCCAGCAGCGACCACCGGGACAACAATGAGCAGTTCTTC. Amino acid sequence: CASSDHRDNNEQFF.

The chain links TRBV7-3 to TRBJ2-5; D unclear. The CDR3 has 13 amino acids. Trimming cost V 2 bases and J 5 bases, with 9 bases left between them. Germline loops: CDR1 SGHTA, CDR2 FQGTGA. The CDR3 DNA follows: TGTGCCAGCAGCTTATCGCTCGGCGAGACCCAGTACTTC. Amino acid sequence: CASSLSLGETQYF.

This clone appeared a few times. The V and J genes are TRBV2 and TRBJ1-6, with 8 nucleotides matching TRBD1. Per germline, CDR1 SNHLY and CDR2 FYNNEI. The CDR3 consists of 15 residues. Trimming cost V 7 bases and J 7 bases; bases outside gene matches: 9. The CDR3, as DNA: TGTGCCAGCACCCTAGAGGGACAGGCGAATTCACCCCTCCACTTT. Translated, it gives CASTLEGQANSPLHF.

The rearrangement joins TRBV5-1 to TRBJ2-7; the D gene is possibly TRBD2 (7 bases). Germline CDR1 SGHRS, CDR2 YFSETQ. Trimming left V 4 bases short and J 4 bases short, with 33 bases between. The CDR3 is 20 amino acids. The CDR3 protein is CASSPEGGSGFSFPPYEQYF. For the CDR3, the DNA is TGCGCCAGCAGCCCCGAGGGGGGTAGCGGGTTCTCGTTCCCGCCTTACGAGCAGTACTTC.

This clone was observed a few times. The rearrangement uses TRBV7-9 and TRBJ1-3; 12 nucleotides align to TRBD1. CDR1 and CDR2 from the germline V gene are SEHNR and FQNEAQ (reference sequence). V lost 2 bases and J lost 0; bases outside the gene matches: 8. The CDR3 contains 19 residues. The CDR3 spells CASSLPGQGAHPSGNTIYF. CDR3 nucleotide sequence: TGTGCCAGCAGCTTACCGGGACAGGGGGCGCATCCCTCTGGAAACACCATATATTTT. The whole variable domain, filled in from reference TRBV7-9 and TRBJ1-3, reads DTGVSQNPRHKITKRGQNVTFRCDPISEHNRLYWYRQTLGQGPEFLTYFQNEAQLEKSRLLSDRFSAERPKGSFSTLEIQRTEQGDSAMYLCASSLPGQGAHPSGNTIYFGEGSWLTVV.

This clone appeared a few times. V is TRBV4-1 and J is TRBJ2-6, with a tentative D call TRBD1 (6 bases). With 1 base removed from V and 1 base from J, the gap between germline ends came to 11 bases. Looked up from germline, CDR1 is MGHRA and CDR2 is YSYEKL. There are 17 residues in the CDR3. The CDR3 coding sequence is TGCGCCAGCAGCCAAGTCCAGGGGACATCTGGGGCCAACGTCCTGACTTTC. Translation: CASSQVQGTSGANVLTF.

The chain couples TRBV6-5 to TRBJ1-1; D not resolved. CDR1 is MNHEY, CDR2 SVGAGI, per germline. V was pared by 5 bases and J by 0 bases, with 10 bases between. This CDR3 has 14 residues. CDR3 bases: TGTGCCAGCAGTCAGGACCTCATGAACACTGAAGCTTTCTTT. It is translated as CASSQDLMNTEAFF.

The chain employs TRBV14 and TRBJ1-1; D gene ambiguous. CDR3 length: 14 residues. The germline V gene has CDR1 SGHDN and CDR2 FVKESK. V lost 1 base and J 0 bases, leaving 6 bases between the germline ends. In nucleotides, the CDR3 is TGTGCCAGCAGCCAAGGACCCTTGAACACTGAAGCTTTCTTT. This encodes CASSQGPLNTEAFF.

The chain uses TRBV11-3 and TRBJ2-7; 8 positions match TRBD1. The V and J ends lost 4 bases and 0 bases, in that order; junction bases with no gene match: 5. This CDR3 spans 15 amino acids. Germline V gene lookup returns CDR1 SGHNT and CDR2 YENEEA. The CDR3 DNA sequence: TGTGCCAGCAGCTCTCGGACAGGGAGCTCCTACGAGCAGTACTTC. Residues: CASSSRTGSSYEQYF.

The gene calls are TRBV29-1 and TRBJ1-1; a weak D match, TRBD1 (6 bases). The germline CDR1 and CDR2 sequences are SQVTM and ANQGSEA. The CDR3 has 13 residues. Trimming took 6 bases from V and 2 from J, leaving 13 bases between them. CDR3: CSVRTATNTEAFF. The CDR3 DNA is TGCAGCGTGCGGACAGCAACAAACACTGAAGCTTTCTTT.